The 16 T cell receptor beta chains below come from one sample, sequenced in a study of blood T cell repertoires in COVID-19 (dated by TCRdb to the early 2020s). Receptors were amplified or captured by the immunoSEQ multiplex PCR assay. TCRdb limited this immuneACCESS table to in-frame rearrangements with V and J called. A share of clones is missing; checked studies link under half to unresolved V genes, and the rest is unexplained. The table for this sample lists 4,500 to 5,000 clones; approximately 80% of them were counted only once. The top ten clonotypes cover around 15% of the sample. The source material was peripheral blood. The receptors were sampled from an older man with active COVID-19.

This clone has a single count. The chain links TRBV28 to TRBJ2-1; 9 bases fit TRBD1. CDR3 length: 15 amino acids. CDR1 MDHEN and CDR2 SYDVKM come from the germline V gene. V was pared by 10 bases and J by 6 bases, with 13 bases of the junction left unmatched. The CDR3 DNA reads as TGTGCCACCTCAAACAGGGGGCGAAGCGGCAATGAGCAGTTCTTC. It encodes CATSNRGRSGNEQFF.

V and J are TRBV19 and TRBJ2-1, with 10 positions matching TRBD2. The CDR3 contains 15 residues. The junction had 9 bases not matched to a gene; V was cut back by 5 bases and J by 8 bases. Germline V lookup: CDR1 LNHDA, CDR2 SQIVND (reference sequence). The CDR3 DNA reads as TGTGCCAGTAGTGGTCAGCGGGGGGGCAGCGATGAGCAGTTCTTC. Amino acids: CASSGQRGGSDEQFF.

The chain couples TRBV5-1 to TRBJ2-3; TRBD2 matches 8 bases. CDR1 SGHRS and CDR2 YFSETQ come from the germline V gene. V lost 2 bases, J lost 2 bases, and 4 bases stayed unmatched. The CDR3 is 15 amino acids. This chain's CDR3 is CASSLPSGFTDTQYF. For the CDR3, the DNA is TGCGCCAGCAGCTTACCTAGCGGGTTCACAGATACGCAGTATTTT.

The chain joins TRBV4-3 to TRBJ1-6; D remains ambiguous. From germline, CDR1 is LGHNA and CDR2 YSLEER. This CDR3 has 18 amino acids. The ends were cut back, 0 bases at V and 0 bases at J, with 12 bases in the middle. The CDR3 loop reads CASSQDTARSSYNSPLHF. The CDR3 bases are TGCGCCAGCAGCCAAGATACTGCACGGAGCTCCTATAATTCACCCCTCCACTTT.

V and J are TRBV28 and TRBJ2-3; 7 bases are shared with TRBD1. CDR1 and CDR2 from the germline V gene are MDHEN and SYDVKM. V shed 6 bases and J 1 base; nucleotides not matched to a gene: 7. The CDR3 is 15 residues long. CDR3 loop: CASSQGVRGTDTQYF. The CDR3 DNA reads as TGTGCCAGCAGCCAGGGGGTCCGTGGCACAGATACGCAGTATTTT.

The CDR3 reads CASSPRGEGANYGYTF. CDR3 bases: TGTGCCAGTAGCCCAAGAGGGGAGGGAGCTAACTATGGCTACACCTTC. This chain links TRBV19 with TRBJ1-2; TRBD1 is a possible D gene (5 bases). The V gene lost 6 bases and the J gene lost 0 bases, with 17 bases spanning the gap. Germline V gene sequence: CDR1 LNHDA, CDR2 SQIVND (reference sequence). This CDR3 is built from 16 residues.

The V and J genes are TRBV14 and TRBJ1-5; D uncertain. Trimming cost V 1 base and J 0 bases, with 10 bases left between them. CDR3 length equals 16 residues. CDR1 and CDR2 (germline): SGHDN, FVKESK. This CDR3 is CASSQGPVDSNQPQHF. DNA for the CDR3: TGTGCCAGCAGCCAAGGTCCGGTCGATAGCAATCAGCCCCAGCATTTT.

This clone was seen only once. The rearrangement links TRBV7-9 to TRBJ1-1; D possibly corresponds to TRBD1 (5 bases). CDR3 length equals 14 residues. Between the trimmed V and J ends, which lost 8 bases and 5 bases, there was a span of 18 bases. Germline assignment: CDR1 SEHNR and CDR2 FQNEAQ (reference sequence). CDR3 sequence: CASVRDGAGTEAFF. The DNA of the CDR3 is TGTGCCAGCGTCAGGGACGGCGCGGGGACTGAAGCTTTCTTT.

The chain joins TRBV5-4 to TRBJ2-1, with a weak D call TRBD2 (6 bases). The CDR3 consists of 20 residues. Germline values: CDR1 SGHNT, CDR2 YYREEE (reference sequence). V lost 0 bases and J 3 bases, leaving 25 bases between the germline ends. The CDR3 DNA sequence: TGTGCCAGCAGCTTGGTGGGGGGTGGAGACGCAACACGGCTCTACAATGAGCAGTTCTTC. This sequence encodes CASSLVGGGDATRLYNEQFF.

The CDR3 loop is CASSERGTGSYEQYF. The CDR3 DNA reads TGTGCCAGCAGTGAAAGGGGGACAGGCTCCTACGAGCAGTACTTC. The gene calls are TRBV6-1 and TRBJ2-7, with TRBD1 identical over 8 bases. Per the germline V gene, CDR1 is MNHNS and CDR2 is SASEGT. This CDR3 spans 15 amino acids. The trim removed 2 bases at V and 0 bases at J, leaving 3 bases unmatched.

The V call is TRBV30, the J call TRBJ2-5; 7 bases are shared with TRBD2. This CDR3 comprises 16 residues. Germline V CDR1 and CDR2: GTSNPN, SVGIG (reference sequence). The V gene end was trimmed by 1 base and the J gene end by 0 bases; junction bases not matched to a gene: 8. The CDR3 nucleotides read TGTGCCTGGAGTGATCGACTAGCACCGTACCAAGAGACCCAGTACTTC. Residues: CAWSDRLAPYQETQYF. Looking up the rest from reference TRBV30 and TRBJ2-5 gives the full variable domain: SQTIHQWPATLVQPVGSPLSLECTVEGTSNPNLYWYRQAAGRGLQLLFYSVGIGQISSEVPQNLSASRPQDRQFILSSKKLLLSDSGFYLCAWSDRLAPYQETQYFGPGTRLLVL.

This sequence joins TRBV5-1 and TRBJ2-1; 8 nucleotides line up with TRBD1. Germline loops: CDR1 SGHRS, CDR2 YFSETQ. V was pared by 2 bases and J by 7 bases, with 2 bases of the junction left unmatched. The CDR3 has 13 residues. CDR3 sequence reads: CASSFGTGNEQFF. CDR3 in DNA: TGCGCCAGCAGCTTCGGGACAGGAAATGAGCAGTTCTTC.

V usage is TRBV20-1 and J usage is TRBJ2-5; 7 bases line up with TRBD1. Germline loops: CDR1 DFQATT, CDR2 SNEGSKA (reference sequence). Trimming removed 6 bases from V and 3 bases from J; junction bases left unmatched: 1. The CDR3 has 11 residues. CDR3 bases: TGCAGTGCGACAGGGAAAGAGACCCAGTACTTC. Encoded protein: CSATGKETQYF.

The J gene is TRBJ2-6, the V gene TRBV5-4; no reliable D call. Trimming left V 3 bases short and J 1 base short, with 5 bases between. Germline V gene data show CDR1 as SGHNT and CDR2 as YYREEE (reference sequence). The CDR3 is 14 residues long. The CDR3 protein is CASSSQSGANVLTF. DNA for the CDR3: TGTGCCAGCAGCTCACAATCTGGGGCCAACGTCCTGACTTTC.

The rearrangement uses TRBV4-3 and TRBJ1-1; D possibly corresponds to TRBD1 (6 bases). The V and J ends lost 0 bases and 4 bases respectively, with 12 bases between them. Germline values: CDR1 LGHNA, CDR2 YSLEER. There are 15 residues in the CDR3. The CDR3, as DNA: TGCGCCAGCAGCCAAGAATATGCAGGGGCCACTGAAGCTTTCTTT. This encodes CASSQEYAGATEAFF.

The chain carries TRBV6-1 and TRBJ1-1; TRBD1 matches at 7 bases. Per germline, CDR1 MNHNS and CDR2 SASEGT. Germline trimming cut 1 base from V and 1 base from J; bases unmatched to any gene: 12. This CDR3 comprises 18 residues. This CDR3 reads CASSEGQGYIMRNTEAFF. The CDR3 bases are TGTGCCAGCAGTGAAGGACAGGGATATATTATGCGGAACACTGAAGCTTTCTTT.